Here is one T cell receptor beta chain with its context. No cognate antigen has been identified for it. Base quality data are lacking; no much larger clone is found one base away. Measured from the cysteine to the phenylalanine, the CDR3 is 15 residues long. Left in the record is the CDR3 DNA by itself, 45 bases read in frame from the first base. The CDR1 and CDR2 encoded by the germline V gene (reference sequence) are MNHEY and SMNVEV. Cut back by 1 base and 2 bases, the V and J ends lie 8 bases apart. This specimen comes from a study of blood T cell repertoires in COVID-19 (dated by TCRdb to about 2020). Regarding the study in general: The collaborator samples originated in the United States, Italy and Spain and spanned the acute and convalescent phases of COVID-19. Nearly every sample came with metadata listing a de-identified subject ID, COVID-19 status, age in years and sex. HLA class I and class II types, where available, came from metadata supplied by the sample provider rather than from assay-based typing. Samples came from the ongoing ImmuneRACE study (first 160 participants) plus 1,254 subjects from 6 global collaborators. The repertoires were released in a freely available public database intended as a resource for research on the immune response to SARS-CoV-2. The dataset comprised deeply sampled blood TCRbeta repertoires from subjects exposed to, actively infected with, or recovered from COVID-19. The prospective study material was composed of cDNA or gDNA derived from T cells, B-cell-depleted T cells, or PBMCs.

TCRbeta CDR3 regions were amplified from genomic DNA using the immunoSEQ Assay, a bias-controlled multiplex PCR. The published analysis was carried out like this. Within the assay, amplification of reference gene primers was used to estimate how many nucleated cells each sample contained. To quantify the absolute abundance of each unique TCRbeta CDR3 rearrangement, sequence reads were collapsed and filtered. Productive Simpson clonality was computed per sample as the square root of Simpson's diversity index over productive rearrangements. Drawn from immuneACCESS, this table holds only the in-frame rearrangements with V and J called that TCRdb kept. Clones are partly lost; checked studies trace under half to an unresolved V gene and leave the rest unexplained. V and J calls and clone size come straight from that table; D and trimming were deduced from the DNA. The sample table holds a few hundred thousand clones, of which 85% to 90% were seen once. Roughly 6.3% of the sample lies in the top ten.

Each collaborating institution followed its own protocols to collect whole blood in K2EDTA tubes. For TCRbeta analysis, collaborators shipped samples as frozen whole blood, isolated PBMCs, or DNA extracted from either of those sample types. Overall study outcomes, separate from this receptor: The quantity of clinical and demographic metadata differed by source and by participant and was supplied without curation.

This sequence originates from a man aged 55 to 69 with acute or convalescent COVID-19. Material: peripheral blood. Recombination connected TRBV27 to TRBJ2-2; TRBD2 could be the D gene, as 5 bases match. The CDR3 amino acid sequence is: CASSLFSANTGELFF. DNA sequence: TGTGCCAGCAGTTTATTTAGCGCTAACACCGGGGAGCTGTTTTTT.